These 22 T cell receptor beta chains share one sample of origin, sequenced in a study of blood T cell repertoires in COVID-19 (TCRdb year 2020). The library was prepared using the immunoSEQ multiplex PCR assay. TCRdb took over this immuneACCESS table, retaining in-frame rearrangements with V and J assigned. Such tables are incomplete; in checked studies, under half of the missing clones stem from an unresolved V gene, and the remainder is unexplained. The table for this sample lists around 180,000 clones; roughly nine tenths of them were counted only once. Roughly 25% of the sample is held by the ten biggest clonotypes. Source material: peripheral blood. Receptors were obtained from a man aged 55-75 years with acute or convalescent COVID-19.

This chain connects TRBV5-8 to TRBJ1-5; 9 bases align to TRBD1. Trimming took 3 bases from V and 4 from J; bases not matched to a gene: 8. Germline V gene lookup returns CDR1 SGHTS and CDR2 YDEGEE. The CDR3 has 16 amino acids. DNA for the CDR3: TGTGCCAGCAGCTCCGGGACAGGGTTACCTAATCAGCCCCAGCATTTT. Translated: CASSSGTGLPNQPQHF.

The V gene is TRBV14, the J gene TRBJ2-2; 9 bases match TRBD1. CDR1 and CDR2 (germline): SGHDN, FVKESK. This CDR3 has 16 residues. Unmatched junction bases numbered 4, after V lost 3 bases and J lost 2 bases. CDR3 amino acids: CASSQRTGENTGELFF. The CDR3 bases are TGTGCCAGCAGCCAGCGGACAGGGGAAAACACCGGGGAGCTGTTTTTT. Combining the CDR3 with reference TRBV14 and TRBJ2-2 gives the whole variable domain EAGVTQFPSHSVIEKGQTVTLRCDPISGHDNLYWYRRVMGKEIKFLLHFVKESKQDESGMPNNRFLAERTGGTYSTLKVQPAELEDSGVYFCASSQRTGENTGELFFGEGSRLTVL.

The chain is built from TRBV27 and TRBJ1-6; 9 bases agree with TRBD1. The CDR3 consists of 15 residues. V shed 2 bases, J shed 9 bases, and the junction held 5 bases outside the gene matches. Looked up from germline, CDR1 is MNHEY and CDR2 is SMNVEV (reference sequence). CDR3 sequence (DNA): TGTGCCAGCAGTTTACCGGGACAGGGTTCTTCACCCCTCCACTTT. It yields the protein CASSLPGQGSSPLHF.

The chain is built from TRBV5-5 and TRBJ1-3; the D gene is possibly TRBD1 (6 bases). Trimming took 2 bases from V and 4 from J, leaving 13 bases between them. The CDR3 extends over 15 amino acids. CDR1 and CDR2 from the germline V gene are SGHKS and YYEKEE (reference sequence). In DNA form, the CDR3 reads TGTGCCAGCAGCTTCTTGACAGGATCCGGAAACACCATATATTTT. Its translation is CASSFLTGSGNTIYF.

The chain has TRBV7-8 and TRBJ2-3; TRBD2 agrees at 8 bases. Trimming removed 2 bases from V and 4 bases from J; junction bases left unmatched: 5. The CDR3 is 15 amino acids. The V gene's germline CDR1 is SGHVS and CDR2 FQNEAQ. CDR3 DNA sequence: TGTGCCAGCAGCTTACTTAGCGGGGAGGCAGATACGCAGTATTTT. It codes for CASSLLSGEADTQYF.

The chain couples TRBV12-3 or TRBV12-4 to TRBJ2-2; D is unresolved. The CDR3 totals 11 residues. Trimming removed 6 bases from V and 8 bases from J, with 7 bases in between. CDR3 DNA: TGTGCCAGCAGCCATGAGGGGGAGCTGTTTTTT. Translated: CASSHEGELFF.

The chain combines TRBV6-5 with TRBJ2-5; unclear D gene. The CDR3 is 15 residues long. The ends were cut back, 4 bases at V and 4 bases at J, with 16 bases in the middle. The V gene's germline CDR1 is MNHEY and CDR2 SVGAGI. The CDR3 is CASSLRQTVRETQYF. CDR3 in DNA: TGTGCCAGCAGTTTACGTCAGACTGTCAGAGAGACCCAGTACTTC.

The chain joins TRBV2 to TRBJ2-7; TRBD1 matches 7 bases. V gave up 7 bases and J gave up 9 bases; unmatched junction bases: 15. Per the germline V gene, CDR1 is SNHLY and CDR2 is FYNNEI. The CDR3 extends over 14 amino acids. This CDR3 reads CASTLTGVSFVQYV. The CDR3 nucleotides are TGTGCCAGCACCTTAACAGGGGTCAGCTTTGTGCAGTACGTC.

This chain uses TRBV20-1 with TRBJ2-7; 10 bases match TRBD2. J gave up 6 bases and V 3 bases, and 8 bases lay outside the gene matches. Per germline, CDR1 DFQATT and CDR2 SNEGSKA (reference sequence). This CDR3 region has 14 residues. The CDR3 bases are TGCAGTGCTAGTGGGAAGCGGGGGGGCCTCGAGCAGTACGTC. It translates to CSASGKRGGLEQYV.

The J gene is TRBJ1-6, the V gene TRBV5-1; 7 bases are a match to TRBD1. V gave up 0 bases and J gave up 10 bases; unmatched junction bases: 10. The CDR3 contains 16 residues. In germline, CDR1 is SGHRS, CDR2 YFSETQ. The chain's CDR3 is CASSLAQGQSGSPLHF. The DNA of the CDR3 is TGCGCCAGCAGCTTGGCCCAGGGACAGTCGGGCTCACCCCTCCACTTT.

This chain uses TRBV27 with TRBJ1-2; no definite D call. The CDR3 is made up of 14 amino acids. Deletions cut 0 bases from V and 7 bases from J, with 12 bases between. CDR1 and CDR2 from the germline V gene are MNHEY and SMNVEV (reference sequence). The CDR3 DNA follows: TGTGCCAGCAGTTTATCTCGAGGTTTGGGTGGCTACACCTTC. Amino acids: CASSLSRGLGGYTF.

The chain carries TRBV5-5 and TRBJ2-1; 10 nucleotides agree with TRBD2. The CDR3 consists of 17 residues. J was trimmed by 0 bases and V by 4 bases; bases with no gene match: 7. In germline, CDR1 is SGHKS, CDR2 YYEKEE (reference sequence). Here the CDR3 DNA reads TGTGCCAGCAGCCCCGGGGTAGCGGGAGGCTCCTACAATGAGCAGTTCTTC. It specifies CASSPGVAGGSYNEQFF.

This rearrangement joins TRBV24-1 to TRBJ1-5, with 7 positions matching TRBD1. Germline CDR1 KGHDR, CDR2 SFDVKD. The CDR3 totals 16 residues. With V trimmed by 4 bases and J by 5 bases, 10 bases remained unmatched. The CDR3 DNA sequence: TGTGCCACCAGTGAAGACAGGACAGGTGTCGATCAGCCCCAGCATTTT. It is translated as CATSEDRTGVDQPQHF.

This sequence joins TRBV6-5 and TRBJ2-3; 7 nucleotides match TRBD1. V lost 0 bases, J lost 1 base, and 1 base stayed unmatched. The CDR3 has 15 residues. Germline-derived CDR1 and CDR2 are MNHEY and SVGAGI. The CDR3 nucleotides are TGTGCCAGCAGTTACTCGGGGACAGGCACAGATACGCAGTATTTT. As protein: CASSYSGTGTDTQYF.

The J gene is TRBJ1-2, the V gene TRBV24-1; D remains ambiguous. In germline, CDR1 is KGHDR, CDR2 SFDVKD. The CDR3 covers 12 residues. V was trimmed by 3 bases and J by 6 bases, leaving 7 bases between them. CDR3 DNA: TGTGCCACCAGTGATGCCGGGAATGGCTACACCTTC. Translated, it gives CATSDAGNGYTF.

J is TRBJ2-1 and V is TRBV5-1, with 16 bases fitting TRBD2. The V and J ends lost 0 bases and 9 bases, in that order; junction bases with no gene match: 6. The CDR3 contains 17 residues. The germline gives CDR1 SGHRS, CDR2 YFSETQ. This CDR3 is CASSLVSGTSGRGEQFF. DNA for the CDR3: TGCGCCAGCAGCTTGGTATCCGGGACTAGCGGGAGGGGTGAGCAGTTCTTC.

V is TRBV3-1 (or the pseudogene TRBV3-2) and J is TRBJ2-5; 10 bases align to TRBD1. CDR1 and CDR2 from the germline V gene are LGHDT and YNNKEL (reference sequence). The CDR3 is 15 amino acids. The V segment lost 7 bases and the J segment 4 bases; nucleotides outside the gene matches: 9. The CDR3 here is CASTKGGQGRETQYF. The DNA of the CDR3 is TGTGCCAGCACCAAAGGGGGACAGGGGAGAGAGACCCAGTACTTC.

The chain uses TRBV3-1 (or the pseudogene TRBV3-2) and TRBJ2-7; tentative D call: TRBD1 (5 bases). V shed 0 bases and J shed 1 base, with 10 bases lying between them. CDR1 and CDR2 from the germline V gene are LGHDT and YNNKEL (reference sequence). The CDR3 runs 15 residues. CDR3 amino acids: CASSQDSRTSYEQYF. CDR3 bases: TGTGCCAGCAGCCAAGATTCCAGGACATCCTACGAGCAGTACTTC.

The rearrangement uses TRBV7-2 and TRBJ2-5, with D possibly being TRBD1 (5 bases). The V gene lost 5 bases and the J gene lost 1 base, with 11 bases spanning the gap. The CDR3 totals 14 residues. From germline, CDR1 is SGHTA and CDR2 FQGNSA. For the CDR3, the DNA is TGTGCCAGCAGCCTACAGGTTACCCAAGAGACCCAGTACTTC. Amino acid sequence: CASSLQVTQETQYF.

This chain connects TRBV30 to TRBJ1-3, with TRBD1 as a possible D gene (5 bases). The V gene's germline CDR1 is GTSNPN and CDR2 SVGIG (reference sequence). V was pared by 2 bases and J by 2 bases, with 10 bases between. The CDR3 runs 14 residues. The CDR3 spells CAWSRGEAGNTIYF. In DNA, the CDR3 is TGTGCCTGGAGTCGGGGGGAGGCTGGAAACACCATATATTTT.

The chain combines TRBV19 with TRBJ1-6, with D maybe TRBD1 (5 bases). In germline, CDR1 is LNHDA, CDR2 SQIVND (reference sequence). Trimming pared 7 bases from V and 8 bases from J, leaving 15 bases between. This CDR3 is built from 14 residues. The CDR3 loop reads CASTPGDSHSPLHF. CDR3 DNA: TGTGCCAGTACCCCAGGAGACAGCCATTCACCCCTCCACTTT.

The V call is TRBV24-1, the J call TRBJ2-1; TRBD1 matches 12 bases. This CDR3 spans 15 amino acids. The germline gives CDR1 KGHDR, CDR2 SFDVKD. V shed 2 bases and J 10 bases; nucleotides not matched to a gene: 5. The CDR3 region has the DNA TGTGCCACCAGTGATTGGGGACAGGGGGCGGTGGAGCAGTTCTTC. Amino acids: CATSDWGQGAVEQFF.